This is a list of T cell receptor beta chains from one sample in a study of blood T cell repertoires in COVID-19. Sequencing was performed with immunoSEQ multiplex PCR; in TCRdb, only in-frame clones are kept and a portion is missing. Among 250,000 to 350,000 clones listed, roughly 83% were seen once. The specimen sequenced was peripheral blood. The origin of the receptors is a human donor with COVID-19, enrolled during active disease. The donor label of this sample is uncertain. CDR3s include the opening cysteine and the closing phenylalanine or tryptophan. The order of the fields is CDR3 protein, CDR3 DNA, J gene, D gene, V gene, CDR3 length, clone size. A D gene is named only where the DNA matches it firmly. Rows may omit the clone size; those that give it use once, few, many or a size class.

CDR3 protein: CASSLRETGSKNSPLHF; CDR3 DNA: TGCGCCAGCAGCTTAAGGGAGACAGGGTCGAAAAATTCACCCCTCCACTTT; J gene: TRBJ1-6; D gene: TRBD1; V gene: TRBV5-1; CDR3 length: 17; clone size: .
CDR3 protein: CSVAGQVSSYNEQFF; CDR3 DNA: TGCAGCGTCGCTGGACAGGTGAGCTCCTACAATGAGCAGTTCTTC; J gene: TRBJ2-1; D gene: TRBD1; V gene: TRBV29-1; CDR3 length: 15; clone size: .
CDR3 protein: CASSPPGEGGGYTF; CDR3 DNA: TGTGCCAGCAGCCCCCCGGGGGAGGGCGGAGGCTACACCTTC; J gene: TRBJ1-2; D gene: .; V gene: TRBV7-9; CDR3 length: 14; clone size: once
CDR3 protein: CASSREGSVINTIYF; CDR3 DNA: TGTGCCAGCAGCCGGGAGGGGTCGGTTATTAACACCATATATTTT; J gene: TRBJ1-3; D gene: .; V gene: TRBV9; CDR3 length: 15; clone size: .
CDR3 protein: CAIRGGREADTQYF; CDR3 DNA: TGTGCCATCAGAGGCGGGAGGGAGGCAGATACGCAGTATTTT; J gene: TRBJ2-3; D gene: TRBD2; V gene: TRBV10-3; CDR3 length: 14; clone size: .
CDR3 protein: CASSLGAAAAYEQYF; CDR3 DNA: TGTGCCAGCAGCTTAGGGGCAGCGGCAGCCTACGAGCAGTACTTC; J gene: TRBJ2-7; D gene: .; V gene: TRBV7-9; CDR3 length: 15; clone size: .
CDR3 protein: CASSYMGQANEKLFF; CDR3 DNA: TGTGCCAGCAGTTACATGGGACAGGCAAATGAAAAACTGTTTTTT; J gene: TRBJ1-4; D gene: TRBD1; V gene: TRBV2; CDR3 length: 15; clone size: .
CDR3 protein: CASSPSRDRGLDGYTF; CDR3 DNA: TGTGCCAGCAGCCCTAGCCGGGACAGGGGGCTGGATGGCTACACCTTC; J gene: TRBJ1-2; D gene: TRBD1; V gene: TRBV11-1; CDR3 length: 16; clone size: .
CDR3 protein: CASSRQGGNTEAFF; CDR3 DNA: TGTGCCAGCAGCAGACAGGGTGGTAACACTGAAGCTTTCTTT; J gene: TRBJ1-1; D gene: TRBD1; V gene: TRBV2; CDR3 length: 14; clone size: .
CDR3 protein: CASSLRDSSAGRETQYF; CDR3 DNA: TGTGCCAGTAGCCTCCGGGATTCATCGGCGGGGCGGGAGACCCAGTACTTC; J gene: TRBJ2-5; D gene: .; V gene: TRBV19; CDR3 length: 17; clone size: .
CDR3 protein: CASRTGKTTGELFF; CDR3 DNA: TGTGCCAGCAGGACTGGTAAGACCACCGGGGAGCTGTTTTTT; J gene: TRBJ2-2; D gene: .; V gene: TRBV28; CDR3 length: 14; clone size: .
CDR3 protein: CASSFYTASTDTQYF; CDR3 DNA: TGTGCCAGCAGTTTTTACACAGCTAGCACAGATACGCAGTATTTT; J gene: TRBJ2-3; D gene: .; V gene: TRBV27; CDR3 length: 15; clone size: .
CDR3 protein: CASSQRAQNEKLFF; CDR3 DNA: TGTGCCAGCAGCCAGCGGGCCCAGAATGAAAAACTGTTTTTT; J gene: TRBJ1-4; D gene: .; V gene: TRBV7-2; CDR3 length: 14; clone size: .
CDR3 protein: CASSAGTSGRGTGELFF; CDR3 DNA: TGCGCCAGCAGTGCCGGGACTAGCGGGAGAGGTACCGGGGAGCTGTTTTTT; J gene: TRBJ2-2; D gene: TRBD2; V gene: TRBV10-2; CDR3 length: 17; clone size: once
CDR3 protein: CASSLMGSLNGEEKLFF; CDR3 DNA: TGTGCCAGCAGCTTAATGGGCAGCCTAAACGGGGAGGAAAAACTGTTTTTT; J gene: TRBJ1-4; D gene: .; V gene: TRBV11-2; CDR3 length: 17; clone size: .
CDR3 protein: CASSSGLAGGSGETQYF; CDR3 DNA: TGTGCCAGCAGTTCGGGACTAGCGGGAGGGTCCGGGGAGACCCAGTACTTC; J gene: TRBJ2-5; D gene: TRBD2; V gene: TRBV27; CDR3 length: 17; clone size: .
CDR3 protein: CASSYVGQGNSPLHF; CDR3 DNA: TGTGCCAGCAGTTACGTGGGACAGGGGAATTCACCCCTCCACTTT; J gene: TRBJ1-6; D gene: TRBD1; V gene: TRBV6-5; CDR3 length: 15; clone size: .
CDR3 protein: CASSPGGGGGIGDSEQFF; CDR3 DNA: TGTGCCAGCAGTCCGGGCGGTGGTGGCGGGATAGGGGACAGTGAGCAGTTCTTC; J gene: TRBJ2-1; D gene: .; V gene: TRBV28; CDR3 length: 18; clone size: .
CDR3 protein: CASSVTLSYNEQFF; CDR3 DNA: TGTGCCAGCAGTGTTACCCTATCCTACAATGAGCAGTTCTTC; J gene: TRBJ2-1; D gene: .; V gene: TRBV27; CDR3 length: 14; clone size: .
CDR3 protein: CASSKLSGNTEAFF; CDR3 DNA: TGTGCCAGCAGCAAACTCTCCGGGAACACTGAAGCTTTCTTT; J gene: TRBJ1-1; D gene: .; V gene: TRBV9; CDR3 length: 14; clone size: .
CDR3 protein: CASSLEYTDTTQYF; CDR3 DNA: TGTGCCAGCAGCTTAGAGTATACCGACACTACGCAGTATTTT; J gene: TRBJ2-3; D gene: .; V gene: TRBV7-2; CDR3 length: 14; clone size: .
CDR3 protein: CASSPSDRSSTDTQYF; CDR3 DNA: TGTGCCAGCTCACCGTCGGACAGATCTAGCACAGATACGCAGTATTTT; J gene: TRBJ2-3; D gene: .; V gene: TRBV18; CDR3 length: 16; clone size: once
CDR3 protein: CASTSDGSSYEQYF; CDR3 DNA: TGCGCCAGCACCTCGGACGGGAGCTCCTACGAGCAGTACTTC; J gene: TRBJ2-7; D gene: .; V gene: TRBV5-1; CDR3 length: 14; clone size: .
CDR3 protein: CASSHGGSGANVLTF; CDR3 DNA: TGTGCCAGCAGCCACGGAGGCTCTGGGGCCAACGTCCTGACTTTC; J gene: TRBJ2-6; D gene: .; V gene: TRBV6-2/TRBV6-3; CDR3 length: 15; clone size: few
CDR3 protein: CASRGGVGTGELFF; CDR3 DNA: TGTGCCAGCAGAGGGGGAGTAGGCACCGGGGAGCTGTTTTTT; J gene: TRBJ2-2; D gene: .; V gene: TRBV5-4; CDR3 length: 14; clone size: .
CDR3 protein: CASSQGVVSYNEQFF; CDR3 DNA: TGCGCCAGCAGCCAAGGAGTGGTTTCCTACAATGAGCAGTTCTTC; J gene: TRBJ2-1; D gene: .; V gene: TRBV4-1; CDR3 length: 15; clone size: .
CDR3 protein: CSVAGPLYNEQFF; CDR3 DNA: TGCAGCGTTGCAGGCCCCCTCTACAATGAGCAGTTCTTC; J gene: TRBJ2-1; D gene: .; V gene: TRBV29-1; CDR3 length: 13; clone size: .